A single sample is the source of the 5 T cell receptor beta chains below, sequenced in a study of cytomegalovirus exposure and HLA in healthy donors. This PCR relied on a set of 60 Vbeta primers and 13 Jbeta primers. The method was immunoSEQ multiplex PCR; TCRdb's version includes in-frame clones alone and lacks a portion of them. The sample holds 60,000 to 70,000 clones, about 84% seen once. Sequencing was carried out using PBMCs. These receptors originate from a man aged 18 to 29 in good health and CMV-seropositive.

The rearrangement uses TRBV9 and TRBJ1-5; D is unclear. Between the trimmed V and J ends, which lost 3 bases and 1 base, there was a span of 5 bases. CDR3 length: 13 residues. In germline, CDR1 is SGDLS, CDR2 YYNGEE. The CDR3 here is CASSAESNQPQHF. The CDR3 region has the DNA TGTGCCAGCAGCGCCGAGAGCAATCAGCCCCAGCATTTT.

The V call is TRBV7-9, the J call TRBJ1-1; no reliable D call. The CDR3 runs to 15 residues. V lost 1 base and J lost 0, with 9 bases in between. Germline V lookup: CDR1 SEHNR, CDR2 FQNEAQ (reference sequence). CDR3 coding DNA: TGTGCCAGCAGCTTAGTTGAGGGCATGAACACTGAAGCTTTCTTT. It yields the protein CASSLVEGMNTEAFF.

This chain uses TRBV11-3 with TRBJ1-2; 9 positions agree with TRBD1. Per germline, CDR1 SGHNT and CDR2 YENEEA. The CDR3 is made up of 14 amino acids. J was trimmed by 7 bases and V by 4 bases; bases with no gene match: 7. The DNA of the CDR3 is TGTGCCAGCAGCTCTCCCGGGACAGGGTGTGGCTACACCTTC. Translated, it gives CASSSPGTGCGYTF.

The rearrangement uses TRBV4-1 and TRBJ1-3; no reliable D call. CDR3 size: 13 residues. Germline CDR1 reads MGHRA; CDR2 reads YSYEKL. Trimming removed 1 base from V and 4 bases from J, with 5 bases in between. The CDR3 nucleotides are TGCGCCAGCAGCCAAGCGCGAGGAAACACCATATATTTT. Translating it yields CASSQARGNTIYF.

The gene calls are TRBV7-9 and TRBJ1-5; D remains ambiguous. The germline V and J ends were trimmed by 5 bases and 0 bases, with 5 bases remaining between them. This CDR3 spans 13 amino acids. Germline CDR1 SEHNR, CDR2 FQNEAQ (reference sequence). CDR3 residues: CASSADSNQPQHF. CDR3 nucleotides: TGTGCCAGCAGCGCGGATAGCAATCAGCCCCAGCATTTT.